Below are 23 T cell receptor beta chains sequenced from a single sample in a study of OX40 agonist ivuxolimab in advanced cancers. Produced via immunoSEQ multiplex PCR; TCRdb's table is partial and in-frame only. This sample has 95,000 to 150,000 clones, with over 85% found just once. The sample here was CD4+ or CD8+ T cells sorted from blood, taken in a trial of the OX40 agonist ivuxolimab. These receptors all stem from an adult with an advanced solid tumor such as melanoma, head and neck, liver or kidney cancer.

The J gene is TRBJ2-7, the V gene TRBV7-2; D is unresolved. CDR1 and CDR2 (germline): SGHTA, FQGNSA. The ends were cut back, 10 bases at V and 2 bases at J, with 12 bases in the middle. This CDR3 comprises 12 residues. CDR3 bases: TGTGCCATTTCCTCGATAACCTACGAGCAGTACTTC. It specifies CAISSITYEQYF.

The chain employs TRBV6-5 and TRBJ1-5; TRBD1 is a possible D gene (5 bases). The CDR3 contains 14 residues. Trimming left V 5 bases short and J 2 bases short, with 10 bases between. In germline, CDR1 is MNHEY, CDR2 SVGAGI. The CDR3 DNA reads as TGTGCCAGCAGTACAGGTTGGGGCAATCAGCCCCAGCATTTT. Translation gives CASSTGWGNQPQHF.

This clone was recorded only once. The chain is built from TRBV15 and TRBJ1-5, with TRBD1 matching over 8 bases. The CDR3 totals 15 residues. Unmatched junction bases numbered 8, after V lost 4 bases and J lost 6 bases. From germline, CDR1 is LNHNV and CDR2 YYDKDF (reference sequence). The CDR3: CATSTDTGGRQPQHF. In DNA, the CDR3 is TGTGCCACCAGCACCGATACAGGGGGTCGTCAGCCCCAGCATTTT. The full variable domain, completed using reference TRBV15 and TRBJ1-5, is DAMVIQNPRYQVTQFGKPVTLSCSQTLNHNVMYWYQQKSSQAPKLLFHYYDKDFNNEADTPDNFQSRRPNTSFCFLDIRSPGLGDTAMYLCATSTDTGGRQPQHFGDGTRLSIL.

This clone came up once. The chain employs TRBV4-3 and TRBJ2-5, with D maybe TRBD2 (5 bases). This CDR3 contains 13 residues. With 4 bases removed from V and 5 bases from J, the gap between germline ends came to 11 bases. Germline loops: CDR1 LGHNA, CDR2 YSLEER. This chain's CDR3 is CASSPGTGETQYF. The DNA for the CDR3 is TGCGCCAGCAGCCCGGGAACGGGGGAGACCCAGTACTTC.

The chain is built from TRBV9 and TRBJ1-6; perhaps TRBD1 as D (5 bases). This CDR3 is 15 amino acids long. CDR1 and CDR2 (germline): SGDLS, YYNGEE. V dropped 0 bases and J dropped 11 bases, with 15 bases sitting between them. The CDR3 DNA follows: TGTGCCAGCAGCGTAGCTGGTCAGGGTCTGACACCCCTCCACTTT. Amino acid sequence: CASSVAGQGLTPLHF.

This rearrangement joins TRBV2 to TRBJ1-1; D is ambiguous. Deletions cut 8 bases from V and 10 bases from J, with 20 bases between. Germline values: CDR1 SNHLY, CDR2 FYNNEI. CDR3 size: 13 residues. This chain's CDR3 is CASQAYSTYGAFF. The CDR3 region has the DNA TGTGCCAGCCAAGCCTACAGTACTTACGGAGCTTTCTTT. Using reference TRBV2 and TRBJ1-1 for the parts outside the CDR3, the full variable domain is EPEVTQTPSHQVTQMGQEVILRCVPISNHLYFYWYRQILGQKVEFLVSFYNNEISEKSEIFDDQFSVERPDGSNFTLKIRSTKLEDSAMYFCASQAYSTYGAFFGQGTRLTVV.

This chain joins TRBV6-1 and TRBJ2-5, with D hard to call. Germline CDR1 is MNHNS and CDR2 is SASEGT. CDR3 size: 13 residues. The V end was cut by 7 bases, the J end by 2 bases, with 11 bases between. CDR3 residues: CASTAGFQETQYF. The CDR3 DNA reads TGTGCCAGCACTGCAGGCTTTCAAGAGACCCAGTACTTC.

The gene calls are TRBV18 and TRBJ2-3; TRBD2 agrees at 7 bases. Germline V lookup: CDR1 KGHSH, CDR2 LQKENI. V shed 3 bases and J 4 bases; nucleotides not matched to a gene: 10. The CDR3 has 16 residues. The CDR3 DNA sequence: TGTGCCAGCTCACCCCTGGCTAGCGGTTACGCAGATACGCAGTATTTT. Translation: CASSPLASGYADTQYF.

This chain uses TRBV7-6 with TRBJ1-3; D not resolved. CDR3 length equals 18 residues. Germline CDR1 and CDR2: SGHVS and FNYEAQ. The V end was cut by 0 bases, the J end by 0 bases, with 15 bases between. The CDR3 protein is CASSLASLTGLSGNTIYF. CDR3 DNA: TGTGCCAGCAGCTTAGCAAGTCTGACTGGCCTCTCTGGAAACACCATATATTTT.

The gene calls are TRBV7-9 and TRBJ2-1; maybe TRBD2 (6 bases). Trimming left V 2 bases short and J 2 bases short, with 10 bases between. CDR3 length equals 15 residues. CDR1 SEHNR and CDR2 FQNEAQ come from the germline V gene (reference sequence). The CDR3 region has the DNA TGTGCCAGCAGCTTAACTAGCCATACCTACAATGAGCAGTTCTTC. Translation gives CASSLTSHTYNEQFF.

Turning to this clone: The junction differs from germline at one of its ends, possibly a read error. For the CDR3, the DNA is TGTGCCGGCAGGCCCGGACAGGGGGAACCCTATGGCTACACCTTC. This codes for CAGRPGQGEPYGYTF. The rearrangement joins TRBV6-5 to TRBJ1-2; TRBD1 aligns across 10 bases. CDR1 and CDR2 (germline): MNHEY, SVGAGI. CDR3 length: 15 amino acids.

The genes are TRBV6-5 and TRBJ1-1, with 7 bases aligning to TRBD1. Germline CDR1 and CDR2: MNHEY and SVGAGI. V trimming: 7 bases; J trimming: 0 bases; junction bases outside the gene matches: 8. This CDR3 comprises 15 residues. This chain's CDR3 is CASKTQGSLNTEAFF. The CDR3 bases are TGTGCCAGCAAGACACAGGGGTCTCTGAACACTGAAGCTTTCTTT.

The count of this clone is one. The chain carries TRBV7-8 and TRBJ2-3, with unresolved D. Germline V gene sequence: CDR1 SGHVS, CDR2 FQNEAQ. The V and J ends lost 5 bases and 0 bases respectively, with 3 bases between them. The CDR3 has 12 residues. The CDR3 spells CASSLSTDTQYF. The CDR3 nucleotides read TGTGCCAGCAGCCTTAGCACAGATACGCAGTATTTT.

The rearrangement uses TRBV6-5 and TRBJ1-1; 7 bases line up with TRBD1. Trimming took 4 bases from V and 6 from J; bases not matched to a gene: 11. CDR3 length equals 15 residues. Looked up from germline, CDR1 is MNHEY and CDR2 is SVGAGI. CDR3 amino acids: CASSFRLGGEPEAFF. The CDR3 nucleotides read TGTGCCAGCAGTTTCCGCTTAGGGGGCGAACCTGAAGCTTTCTTT.

The CDR3 sequence: CASRTRGQSYHQPQHF. DNA of the CDR3: TGTGCCAGCAGGACCCGGGGACAGAGCTACCATCAGCCCCAGCATTTT. The gene calls are TRBV28 and TRBJ1-5; 7 nucleotides match TRBD1. Germline V gene data show CDR1 as MDHEN and CDR2 as SYDVKM. CDR3 size: 16 residues. The V and J ends lost 6 bases and 5 bases, in that order; junction bases with no gene match: 13.

The chain employs TRBV9 and TRBJ2-5; perhaps TRBD2 as D (7 bases). Trimming took off 10 bases at V and 9 bases at J, with 10 bases between the two ends. Germline V lookup: CDR1 SGDLS, CDR2 YYNGEE. This CDR3 contains 9 residues. The CDR3 DNA is TGTGCCGTAGGGGGGGCCCAGTACTTC. Amino acids: CAVGGAQYF.

In its sample, this clone was seen once. The V call is TRBV30, the J call TRBJ1-5; 12 nucleotides line up with TRBD1. Germline V gene sequence: CDR1 GTSNPN, CDR2 SVGIG (reference sequence). This CDR3 comprises 16 residues. Trimming took 3 bases from V and 0 from J; bases not matched to a gene: 3. CDR3 sequence (DNA): TGTGCCTGGAGCGGGACAGGGGGCTTTAGCAATCAGCCCCAGCATTTT. This translates into CAWSGTGGFSNQPQHF.

This chain's CDR3 is CASSRDYSGISEQYF. CDR3 coding DNA: TGTGCCAGCAGCCGAGACTATAGCGGGATAAGCGAGCAGTACTTC. The chain carries TRBV7-2 and TRBJ2-7; 8 positions agree with TRBD2. The CDR3 extends over 15 amino acids. Germline V gene lookup returns CDR1 SGHTA and CDR2 FQGNSA. The junction had 12 bases not matched to a gene; V was cut back by 5 bases and J by 6 bases.

The chain is built from TRBV2 and TRBJ2-2; the match to TRBD2 covers 14 bases. From germline, CDR1 is SNHLY and CDR2 FYNNEI. CDR3 length: 14 amino acids. V gave up 10 bases and J gave up 8 bases; unmatched junction bases: 6. DNA for the CDR3: TGTGCCATCCCGACTAGCGGGAGGGGGGGGGAGCTGTTTTTT. Protein sequence: CAIPTSGRGGELFF.

CDR3 bases: TGTGCCAGCAGTCCCCGACTAGCGGGCCCCCCAGAGACCCAGTACTTC. Protein sequence: CASSPRLAGPPETQYF. V is TRBV28 and J is TRBJ2-5; TRBD2 matches 10 bases. The V gene's germline CDR1 is MDHEN and CDR2 SYDVKM. CDR3 size: 16 residues. V lost 5 bases to trimming and J lost 4 bases; unmatched junction nucleotides: 10.

The chain links TRBV30 to TRBJ1-1, with 10 bases fitting TRBD1. CDR1 is GTSNPN, CDR2 SVGIG, per germline (reference sequence). J lost 7 bases, V lost 1 base, and 9 bases had no gene match. This CDR3 region has 15 residues. The CDR3 nucleotides read TGTGCCTGGAGTGATCGAGGGACAGGGGATCTTGAAGCTTTCTTT. Its translation is CAWSDRGTGDLEAFF.

The CDR3 sequence: CASSLVFATPPQETQYF. As DNA, the CDR3 is TGTGCCAGCAGCTTAGTGTTTGCCACTCCCCCCCAAGAGACCCAGTACTTC. The gene calls are TRBV11-1 and TRBJ2-5; the D is unclear. CDR3 length equals 17 residues. V lost 1 base and J lost 1, with 16 bases in between. Germline V lookup: CDR1 SGHAT, CDR2 FQDESV (reference sequence).

The chain has TRBV25-1 and TRBJ2-1; 7 positions agree with TRBD1. The germline V gene has CDR1 MGHDK and CDR2 SYGVNS. The CDR3 contains 15 residues. The ends lost 5 bases at V and 4 bases at J; junction bases unmatched: 8. CDR3 region: CASSPHRGLYNEQFF. The CDR3 DNA follows: TGTGCCAGCAGTCCTCACAGGGGCCTTTACAATGAGCAGTTCTTC.